A selection of T cell receptor beta chains follows, all from one sample in a study of T cell changes during pregnancy in multiple sclerosis. Libraries were prepared by immunoSEQ multiplex PCR; TCRdb keeps only in-frame clonotypes and omits some of them. The table records 45,000 to 55,000 clones, about 87% of them present only once. Specimen: peripheral blood, collected in the first trimester of pregnancy. The receptor source for this set is a female donor with multiple sclerosis, enrolled in a pregnancy study. The CDR3 runs from the conserved cysteine through the conserved F or W. D genes are given only for firm matches. For some rows the clone size is stated as once, few or many, or as a class when expanded; others skip it.

TRBJ1-5	TRBV28	TRBD1	-	CASSSGQGNQPQHF	TGTGCCAGCAGTTCGGGACAGGGGAATCAGCCCCAGCATTTT
TRBJ2-1	TRBV18	-	-	CASSPMLGRQGTYNEQFF	TGTGCCAGCTCACCAATGCTGGGTAGGCAGGGGACCTACAATGAGCAGTTCTTC
TRBJ1-4	TRBV27	-	-	CASSPQDPEEKLFF	TGTGCCAGCAGTCCACAGGATCCGGAGGAAAAACTGTTTTTT
TRBJ2-1	TRBV7-2	-	-	CASSLATSSYNEQFF	TGTGCCAGCAGCTTAGCAACAAGCTCCTACAATGAGCAGTTCTTC
TRBJ2-3	TRBV4-3	-	-	CASSQSIGASTDTQYF	TGCGCCAGCAGCCAGAGTATAGGGGCCAGCACAGATACGCAGTATTTT
TRBJ2-7	TRBV20-1	-	-	CSARQTYEQYF	TGCAGTGCTAGACAAACCTACGAGCAGTACTTC
TRBJ2-3	TRBV15	-	-	CATSRELLGDTQYF	TGTGCCACCAGCAGAGAGCTACTAGGAGATACGCAGTATTTT
TRBJ2-1	TRBV11-2	TRBD2	-	CASSRTSGGAIVNEQFF	TGTGCCAGCAGCCGGACTAGCGGGGGGGCCATAGTAAATGAGCAGTTCTTC
TRBJ1-2	TRBV2	-	-	CASSPTRSQGYTF	TGTGCCAGCAGTCCGACGCGGTCGCAAGGCTACACCTTC
TRBJ2-2	TRBV7-2	TRBD1	-	CASSSRDRLANTGELFF	TGTGCCAGCAGCTCCCGGGACAGGTTGGCTAACACCGGGGAGCTGTTTTTT
TRBJ1-1	TRBV15	TRBD1	-	CATSRTQGAITEAFF	TGTGCCACCAGCAGGACCCAGGGGGCTATTACTGAAGCTTTCTTT
TRBJ1-1	TRBV7-3	-	-	CASSRTPGQPGTEAFF	TGTGCCAGCAGTCGTACCCCAGGACAGCCCGGGACTGAAGCTTTCTTT
TRBJ2-7	TRBV7-2	TRBD2	-	CASSRGGVRSYEQYF	TGTGCCAGCAGCCGGGGGGGGGTGAGGTCCTACGAGCAGTACTTC
TRBJ2-5	TRBV30	TRBD2	-	CAWSSLAGEETQYF	TGTGCCTGGAGCTCCTTAGCGGGGGAAGAGACCCAGTACTTC
TRBJ2-7	TRBV18	-	-	CASSPQSGEGNEQYF	TGTGCCAGCTCACCACAATCAGGGGAGGGGAACGAGCAGTACTTC
TRBJ2-1	TRBV7-2	-	few	CASSLAGLSYNEQFF	TGTGCCAGCAGCTTAGCCGGACTCTCCTACAATGAGCAGTTCTTC
TRBJ2-1	TRBV7-9	TRBD2	once	CASSPLAGAPIEQFF	TGTGCCAGCAGCCCACTAGCGGGGGCCCCAATAGAGCAGTTCTTC
TRBJ1-4	TRBV5-6	-	-	CASSDKTGGRVKKLFF	TGTGCCAGCAGCGATAAAACAGGAGGGAGGGTCAAAAAACTGTTTTTT
TRBJ1-1	TRBV19	-	-	CASAGATEAFF	TGTGCCAGTGCAGGGGCCACTGAAGCTTTCTTT
TRBJ1-1	TRBV19	-	-	CASTMVLGTEAFF	TGTGCCAGTACGATGGTACTCGGCACTGAAGCTTTCTTT
TRBJ1-6	TRBV2	-	-	CASSLGGTPLHF	TGTGCCAGCAGTTTAGGGGGTACACCCCTCCACTTT
TRBJ1-2	TRBV6-1	TRBD1	few	CASSAIGGTGPGTYGYTF	TGTGCCAGCAGTGCCATTGGAGGGACAGGACCAGGAACTTATGGCTACACCTTC
TRBJ2-7	TRBV6-5	TRBD2	-	CASSYQPGLASQYF	TGTGCCAGCAGTTATCAACCGGGACTAGCGTCTCAGTACTTC
TRBJ1-1	TRBV2	-	-	CASRVTGNTEAFF	TGTGCCAGCAGGGTGACAGGGAACACTGAAGCTTTCTTT
TRBJ2-3	TRBV6-4	-	once	CASSASGTDTQYF	TGTGCCAGCAGTGCTAGCGGCACAGATACGCAGTATTTT
TRBJ2-3	TRBV28	-	-	CASSWGADTQYF	TGTGCCAGCAGTTGGGGAGCAGATACGCAGTATTTT
TRBJ1-2	TRBV12-5	-	-	CASGPTGGYTF	TGTGCTAGTGGTCCCACGGGGGGCTACACCTTC
TRBJ1-2	TRBV4-3	-	-	CASSRPGAANYGYTF	TGCGCCAGCAGCCGGCCTGGGGCAGCTAACTATGGCTACACCTTC
TRBJ1-4	TRBV19	-	once	CASSFGTTTNEKLFF	TGTGCCAGTAGTTTTGGGACAACAACTAATGAAAAACTGTTTTTT
TRBJ2-1	TRBV2	TRBD2	-	CASTTQRGSNEQFF	TGTGCCAGCACTACCCAGCGGGGATCCAATGAGCAGTTCTTC
TRBJ2-1	TRBV11-2	TRBD2	-	CASSLVYGGGPTYNEQFF	TGTGCCAGCAGCTTAGTATACGGGGGGGGGCCCACCTACAATGAGCAGTTCTTC
TRBJ1-5	TRBV7-8	-	-	CASSGAGNQPQHF	TGTGCCAGCTCCGGGGCGGGAAATCAGCCCCAGCATTTT
TRBJ1-1	TRBV7-2	TRBD1	-	CASSLRAGTGFLNTEAFF	TGTGCCAGCAGCCTTAGGGCCGGGACAGGCTTTTTGAACACTGAAGCTTTCTTT
TRBJ1-1	TRBV15	-	once	CATSRRVSATEAFF	TGTGCCACCAGCAGACGTGTTTCTGCGACTGAAGCTTTCTTT
TRBJ2-7	TRBV27	TRBD1	-	CASSWGQGGEQYF	TGTGCCAGCAGTTGGGGACAGGGAGGCGAGCAGTACTTC
TRBJ2-5	TRBV14	TRBD2	-	CASSRSGGSVQETQYF	TGTGCCAGCAGCCGAAGCGGGGGGTCCGTCCAAGAGACCCAGTACTTC
TRBJ2-1	TRBV6-1	TRBD2	-	CASSELAGGYNEQFF	TGTGCCAGCAGTGAACTAGCGGGGGGGTACAATGAGCAGTTCTTC
TRBJ1-2	TRBV28	-	-	CASSFFTGSNYGYTF	TGTGCCAGCAGTTTTTTTACAGGGTCTAACTATGGCTACACCTTC
TRBJ1-2	TRBV2	-	-	CASSALPGFSSGYTF	TGTGCCAGCAGTGCTTTACCGGGGTTCTCATCTGGCTACACCTTC
TRBJ2-7	TRBV28	-	-	CASSPSDRGTPYEQYF	TGTGCCAGCAGTCCGAGTGATAGGGGCACCCCCTACGAGCAGTACTTC
TRBJ1-5	TRBV19	-	-	CASSPERGYNQPQHF	TGTGCCAGTAGTCCCGAGCGCGGATACAATCAGCCCCAGCATTTT
TRBJ1-2	TRBV28	TRBD1	-	CASSPAGRQGAFVYTF	TGTGCCAGCAGTCCCGCCGGTAGACAGGGGGCGTTTGTCTACACCTTC
TRBJ2-7	TRBV2	-	few	CASISARRIEQYF	TGTGCCAGCATCTCTGCACGGCGGATCGAGCAGTACTTC